Listed below are T cell receptor beta chains from one sample, sequenced in a study of blood T cell repertoires in COVID-19. TCRdb keeps only in-frame clones here, not all; method: immunoSEQ multiplex PCR. The sample records under 50,000 clones, over 80% being singletons. Sequencing was performed on peripheral blood. Receptor source: a human donor in a cohort sampled during active COVID-19. The CDR3 runs from the conserved cysteine through the conserved F or W. D genes are given only for firm matches. Clone size is shown for a subset of rows, as once, few, many or a class of expanded clone.

V,D,J,size,CDR3,DNA
TRBV7-8,TRBD1,TRBJ1-2,.,CASSHAVGGQGNGYTF,TGTGCCAGCAGCCACGCGGTCGGAGGACAGGGAAACGGCTACACCTTC
TRBV27,.,TRBJ1-2,few,CASSSQGRGYGYTF,TGTGCCAGCAGCTCCCAGGGGCGAGGCTATGGCTACACCTTC
TRBV4-3,.,TRBJ2-2,.,CASSQFPGVNTGELFF,TGCGCCAGCAGCCAATTTCCAGGGGTAAACACCGGGGAGCTGTTTTTT
TRBV7-9,TRBD1,TRBJ1-1,medium-sized,CASRPTGEYTEAFF,TGTGCCAGCAGACCTACAGGGGAATACACTGAAGCTTTCTTT
TRBV7-9,TRBD2,TRBJ2-1,.,CASSSGQRAGAQNEQFF,TGTGCCAGCAGCTCCGGGCAAAGAGCGGGGGCCCAGAATGAGCAGTTCTTC
TRBV5-1,.,TRBJ2-7,.,CASNPVGRYYEQYF,TGCGCCAGCAACCCTGTGGGCCGATACTACGAGCAGTACTTC
TRBV5-4,.,TRBJ2-2,.,CASRYTGGLAGELFF,TGTGCCAGCAGATATACGGGGGGCCTGGCCGGGGAGCTGTTTTTT
TRBV7-9,.,TRBJ2-7,.,CASSPQGGGAYEQYF,TGTGCCAGCAGTCCTCAAGGAGGGGGGGCCTACGAGCAGTACTTC
TRBV11-2,.,TRBJ1-3,.,CASSLGASGNTIYF,TGTGCCAGCAGCTTAGGGGCCTCTGGAAACACCATATATTTT
TRBV5-1,.,TRBJ2-2,.,CASSPRVTGELFF,TGCGCCAGCAGCCCCCGTGTCACCGGGGAGCTGTTTTTT
TRBV12-5,.,TRBJ1-5,.,CASGGGIGNQPQHF,TGTGCTAGTGGGGGGGGGATAGGCAATCAGCCCCAGCATTTT
TRBV5-1,TRBD1,TRBJ2-7,.,CASSLEQGVHGQYF,TGCGCCAGCAGCTTGGAACAGGGGGTCCACGGGCAGTACTTC
TRBV2,.,TRBJ2-7,.,CASNLGNYEQYF,TGTGCCAGCAACCTAGGCAACTACGAGCAGTACTTC
TRBV19,.,TRBJ1-5,.,CASSIFQALNSNQPQHF,TGTGCCAGTAGTATTTTTCAGGCGCTGAATAGCAATCAGCCCCAGCATTTT
TRBV25-1,TRBD2,TRBJ2-1,.,CASSGIAGGSNEQFF,TGTGCCAGCAGTGGTATAGCGGGAGGGAGTAATGAGCAGTTCTTC
TRBV5-4,.,TRBJ1-1,once,CASSSSGTRNTEAFF,TGTGCCAGCAGCTCGTCGGGGACTCGGAACACTGAAGCTTTCTTT
TRBV5-6,.,TRBJ1-1,.,CASSLYRVFEAFF,TGTGCCAGCAGCCTATACAGGGTTTTTGAAGCTTTCTTT
TRBV19,TRBD1,TRBJ1-5,.,CASRGPNQPQHF,TGTGCCAGCAGGGGGCCCAATCAGCCCCAGCATTTT
TRBV18,.,TRBJ1-2,.,CASSLGQGEKGYTF,TGTGCCAGCTCCCTCGGACAAGGCGAAAAAGGCTACACCTTC
TRBV6-2/TRBV6-3,TRBD2,TRBJ2-1,.,CASSYWRGGSYNEQFF,TGTGCCAGCAGTTACTGGCGCGGGGGCTCCTACAATGAGCAGTTCTTC
TRBV6-5,TRBD1,TRBJ1-5,.,CASRPRQGTTQPQHF,TGTGCCAGCAGACCCAGACAGGGCACGACCCAGCCCCAGCATTTT
TRBV21-1,.,TRBJ2-3,.,CASSTRREWGTDTQYF,TGTGCCAGCAGCACCCGCCGGGAGTGGGGGACAGATACGCAGTATTTT
TRBV30,TRBD2,TRBJ2-5,.,CAWSVGTSGNTQYF,TGTGCCTGGAGTGTCGGGACTAGCGGGAATACCCAGTACTTC
TRBV29-1,.,TRBJ2-1,.,CSVKSGSSYNEQFF,TGCAGCGTTAAGTCCGGGAGCTCCTACAATGAGCAGTTCTTC
TRBV6-5,.,TRBJ1-2,.,CASRAGGNYGYTF,TGTGCCAGCAGGGCGGGGGGCAACTATGGCTACACCTTC
TRBV9,TRBD1,TRBJ2-7,.,CASSPGRGQGYEQYF,TGTGCCAGCAGCCCAGGTCGAGGACAGGGCTACGAGCAGTACTTC
TRBV7-2,TRBD2,TRBJ2-5,.,CASSPGGGRETQYF,TGTGCCAGCAGCCCGGGGGGGGGAAGGGAGACCCAGTACTTC
TRBV4-2,.,TRBJ2-7,.,CASSQGSSGPYEQYF,TGTGCCAGCAGCCAAGGTAGTAGCGGACCCTACGAGCAGTACTTC
TRBV5-1,TRBD1,TRBJ2-1,.,CASSLGAGGVYYEQFF,TGCGCCAGCAGCTTGGGGGCAGGGGGCGTTTATTATGAGCAGTTCTTC
TRBV20-1,.,TRBJ1-2,.,CSSRVYGYTF,TGCAGTAGCCGTGTGTATGGCTACACCTTC
TRBV5-1,.,TRBJ1-6,once,CASSLYLGEGRNSPLHF,TGCGCCAGCAGCTTGTATCTAGGTGAGGGAAGAAATTCACCCCTCCACTTT
TRBV24-1,.,TRBJ1-1,.,CATSERFGTEAFF,TGTGCCACCAGTGAGCGTTTCGGCACTGAAGCTTTCTTT
TRBV5-1,.,TRBJ2-2,.,CASSLKRSGELFF,TGCGCCAGCAGCTTAAAGAGGTCCGGGGAGCTGTTTTTT
TRBV4-3,TRBD1,TRBJ1-2,.,CASSHAQGERYGYTF,TGCGCCAGCAGCCACGCCCAGGGGGAACGATATGGCTACACCTTC
TRBV11-2,TRBD1,TRBJ2-2,.,CASSPGQGAPGELFF,TGTGCCAGCAGCCCGGGACAGGGGGCTCCCGGGGAGCTGTTTTTT
TRBV6-2/TRBV6-3,.,TRBJ2-7,.,CASSSPGRGMFEQYF,TGTGCCAGCAGTTCCCCGGGCAGGGGCATGTTCGAGCAGTACTTC
TRBV11-3,TRBD1,TRBJ2-7,.,CASSHGTGMSSEQYF,TGTGCCAGCAGCCACGGGACAGGGATGTCCTCCGAGCAGTACTTC
TRBV27,.,TRBJ1-1,.,CASSLTGWLPEAFF,TGTGCCAGCAGTTTAACAGGGTGGCTCCCTGAAGCTTTCTTT
TRBV7-2,.,TRBJ1-1,once,CASSFQGVGTEAFF,TGTGCCAGCAGCTTCCAGGGTGTGGGCACTGAAGCTTTCTTT
TRBV3-1/TRBV3-2,.,TRBJ1-1,.,CASSQAGDTEAFF,TGTGCCAGCAGCCAAGCGGGGGACACTGAAGCTTTCTTT
TRBV5-6,.,TRBJ1-2,once,CASSFYGNYGYTF,TGTGCCAGCAGCTTCTACGGTAACTATGGCTACACCTTC
TRBV18,.,TRBJ1-1,.,CASSRTENTEAFF,TGTGCCAGCTCTCGGACAGAGAACACTGAAGCTTTCTTT
TRBV10-3,TRBD1,TRBJ2-3,.,CAISDPSLTGARTDTQYF,TGTGCCATCAGTGATCCTTCGCTCACAGGGGCGCGCACAGATACGCAGTATTTT
TRBV3-1/TRBV3-2,.,TRBJ1-2,once,CASSTSYGYTF,TGTGCCAGCAGCACTAGCTATGGCTACACCTTC
TRBV5-6,.,TRBJ2-3,.,CASSLSQGSDTQYF,TGTGCCAGCAGCTTGTCTCAGGGTTCAGATACGCAGTATTTT
TRBV19,TRBD1,TRBJ1-4,once,CASSMGTGGNEKLFF,TGTGCCAGTAGTATGGGAACAGGGGGAAATGAAAAACTGTTTTTT
TRBV6-1,.,TRBJ2-1,.,CASSEALLSAQFF,TGTGCCAGCAGTGAAGCTCTCCTATCTGCGCAGTTCTTC
TRBV5-6,TRBD2,TRBJ2-2,.,CASSLGLAANTGELFF,TGTGCCAGCAGCTTGGGGCTAGCGGCGAACACCGGGGAGCTGTTTTTT
TRBV18,TRBD1,TRBJ1-6,once,CASSPGTGVSSPLHF,TGTGCCAGCTCACCCGGGACAGGGGTTAGTTCACCCCTCCACTTT
TRBV10-1,.,TRBJ2-1,.,CARYSSYNEQFF,TGCGCCAGATATAGCTCCTACAATGAGCAGTTCTTC
TRBV5-4,TRBD1,TRBJ1-2,.,CASSRQGALSYTF,TGTGCCAGCAGCCGACAGGGGGCTTTAAGCTACACCTTC
TRBV5-4,TRBD2,TRBJ2-7,.,CASSPGLAGDHEQYF,TGTGCCAGCAGCCCAGGACTAGCGGGAGACCACGAGCAGTACTTC
TRBV7-2,TRBD2,TRBJ2-3,.,CASRLAGGPWTDTQYF,TGTGCCAGCAGACTAGCGGGGGGGCCATGGACAGATACGCAGTATTTT
TRBV11-2,.,TRBJ2-1,.,CASSLSREPSYNEQFF,TGTGCCAGCAGCTTATCCCGGGAGCCCTCCTACAATGAGCAGTTCTTC
TRBV27,TRBD2,TRBJ2-5,.,CASSSQRTSGQETQYF,TGTGCCAGCAGTTCTCAGAGGACTAGCGGGCAAGAGACCCAGTACTTC